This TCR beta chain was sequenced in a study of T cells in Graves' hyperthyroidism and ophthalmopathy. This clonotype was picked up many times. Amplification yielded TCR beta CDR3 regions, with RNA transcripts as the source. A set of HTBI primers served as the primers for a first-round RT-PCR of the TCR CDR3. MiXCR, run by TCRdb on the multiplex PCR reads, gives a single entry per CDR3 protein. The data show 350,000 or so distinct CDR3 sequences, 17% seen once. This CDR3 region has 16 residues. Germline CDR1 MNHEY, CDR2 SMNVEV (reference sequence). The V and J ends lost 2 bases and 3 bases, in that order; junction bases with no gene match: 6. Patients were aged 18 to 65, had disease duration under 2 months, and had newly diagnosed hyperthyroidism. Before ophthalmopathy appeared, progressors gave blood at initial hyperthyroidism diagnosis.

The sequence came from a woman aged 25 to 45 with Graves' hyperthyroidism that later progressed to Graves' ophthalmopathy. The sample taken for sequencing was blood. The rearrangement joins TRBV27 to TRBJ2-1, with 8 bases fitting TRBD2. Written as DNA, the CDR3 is TGTGCCAGCAGTTTAGTAGCGGGACTCATCTACAATGAGCAGTTCTTC. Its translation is CASSLVAGLIYNEQFF.